The 3 T cell receptor beta chains reported below all come from one sample, sequenced in a study of beta chain features in type 1 diabetes. Study-level points and caveats: TCRB CDR3s were moderately but significantly shorter in Type 1 diabetes patients in all four CD4+ subsets.

The whole isolated RNA underwent reverse transcription, so sequencing captured expressed TCRB transcripts. The protocol was immunoSEQ multiplex PCR, while the TCRdb copy is restricted to in-frame clones and leaves out a portion. The data show 200,000 to 250,000 clones, roughly 16% seen once. These receptors have no known antigen. Source material: naive CD4+ T cells from blood. These receptors were obtained from a man under 40 with type 1 diabetes.

V and J are TRBV29-1 and TRBJ2-1, with 9 nucleotides matching TRBD1. The CDR3 runs to 14 residues. The germline CDR1 and CDR2 sequences are SQVTM and ANQGSEA. J gave up 5 bases and V 2 bases, and 4 bases lay outside the gene matches. DNA for the CDR3: TGCAGCGTTGAAAGGGACAGGGAGGACAATGAGCAGTTCTTC. Its translation: CSVERDREDNEQFF.

V gene TRBV11-2 combines with J gene TRBJ2-7, with a possible D match to TRBD1 (5 bases). CDR3 length equals 15 residues. Trimming left V 0 bases short and J 7 bases short, with 16 bases between. The germline V gene has CDR1 SGHAT and CDR2 FQNNGV. The chain's CDR3 is CASSLDRPRVGEQYF. In DNA form, the CDR3 reads TGTGCCAGCAGCTTAGATAGGCCCAGGGTGGGGGAGCAGTACTTC.

V gene TRBV5-4 combines with J gene TRBJ2-1, with 8 bases identical to TRBD1. V was clipped by 4 bases and J by 1 base; unmatched bases: 4. This CDR3 region has 15 residues. Germline V gene sequence: CDR1 SGHNT, CDR2 YYREEE (reference sequence). This chain's CDR3 is CASSARQGSYNEQFF. CDR3 DNA sequence: TGTGCCAGCAGCGCCAGACAGGGGTCCTACAATGAGCAGTTCTTC.